This passage covers 21 T cell receptor beta chains from one sample sequenced in a study of blood T cell repertoires in COVID-19. The method was immunoSEQ multiplex PCR; TCRdb's version includes in-frame clones alone and lacks a portion of them. This table has 350,000 or so clones, 92% appearing once. The sequencing input was PBMCs or T cells enriched from blood (not recorded which). The receptors were sampled from a woman under 40 who had recovered from COVID-19.

CDR3 coding DNA: TGTGCCAGCAGTTTTTCTGGGTTGGGCCTATCTGGGGCCAACGTCCTGACTTTC. The encoded protein is CASSFSGLGLSGANVLTF. This chain joins TRBV28 and TRBJ2-6; D is ambiguous. Deletions cut 3 bases from V and 1 base from J, with 16 bases between. This CDR3 has 18 amino acids. Germline lookup yields CDR1 MDHEN and CDR2 SYDVKM.

The chain employs TRBV15 and TRBJ2-5, with 7 bases fitting TRBD2. Losses at the gene ends were 1 base for V and 7 bases for J; bases not matched to a gene: 6. Germline V gives CDR1 LNHNV, CDR2 YYDKDF (reference sequence). This CDR3 region has 14 residues. The CDR3, as DNA: TGTGCCACCAGCAGAGTTCAGCTAGCGGCGACCCAGTACTTC. Protein sequence: CATSRVQLAATQYF.

The chain employs TRBV9 and TRBJ2-2, with D tentatively TRBD2 (5 bases). The CDR3 covers 16 residues. The germline gives CDR1 SGDLS, CDR2 YYNGEE. V lost 0 bases, J lost 1 base, and 10 bases lay in between. For the CDR3, the DNA is TGTGCCAGCAGCGTAGCGACTACCCAGAACACCGGGGAGCTGTTTTTT. Encoded protein: CASSVATTQNTGELFF.

For the CDR3, the DNA is TGTGCCGCCCGCCCAGCAGGGAAATACGAGCAGTACTTC. Amino acids: CAARPAGKYEQYF. The genes are TRBV10-3 and TRBJ2-7, with D perhaps TRBD1 (5 bases). Trimming removed 11 bases at V and 4 bases at J, with 18 bases between. The CDR3 sequence is 13 residues long. In germline, CDR1 is ENHRY, CDR2 SYGVKD.

The V gene is TRBV6-5, the J gene TRBJ2-6; perhaps TRBD1 as D (5 bases). There are 15 residues in the CDR3. The germline V and J ends were trimmed by 6 bases and 0 bases, with 9 bases remaining between them. Germline V gene data show CDR1 as MNHEY and CDR2 as SVGAGI. The CDR3 DNA is TGTGCCAGCAGCACAGGAACCTCTGGGGCCAACGTCCTGACTTTC. Residues: CASSTGTSGANVLTF.

A few counts support this clone. V usage is TRBV3-1 (or the pseudogene TRBV3-2) and J usage is TRBJ2-3, with D maybe TRBD2 (5 bases). The CDR3 spans 12 residues. In germline, CDR1 is LGHDT, CDR2 YNNKEL (reference sequence). V was shortened by 7 bases and J by 3 bases, with 8 bases between the two germline ends. CDR3 in DNA: TGTGCCAGCAACGGGGAGACAGATACGCAGTATTTT. Encoded protein: CASNGETDTQYF.

The CDR3 reads CASSASGEIYNEQFF. Written as DNA, the CDR3 is TGCGCCAGCAGTGCTAGCGGGGAGATTTACAATGAGCAGTTCTTC. The chain recombines TRBV5-1 with TRBJ2-1, with TRBD2 matching over 9 bases. The germline CDR1 and CDR2 sequences are SGHRS and YFSETQ. V lost 5 bases and J lost 4; bases outside the gene matches: 7. The CDR3 sequence is 15 residues long.

The rearrangement links TRBV5-1 to TRBJ2-1; 7 positions agree with TRBD1. Trimming removed 4 bases from V and 2 bases from J; junction bases left unmatched: 6. The CDR3 extends over 15 amino acids. The germline gives CDR1 SGHRS, CDR2 YFSETQ. In nucleotides, the CDR3 is TGCGCCAGCAGCCCTTCCGGGACAGCCTACAATGAGCAGTTCTTC. Its protein is CASSPSGTAYNEQFF. Looking up the rest from reference TRBV5-1 and TRBJ2-1 gives the full variable domain: KAGVTQTPRYLIKTRGQQVTLSCSPISGHRSVSWYQQTPGQGLQFLFEYFSETQRNKGNFPGRFSGRQFSNSRSEMNVSTLELGDSALYLCASSPSGTAYNEQFFGPGTRLTVL.

The genes are TRBV5-6 and TRBJ1-6; the match to TRBD1 covers 8 bases. Germline CDR1 reads SGHDT; CDR2 reads YYEEEE. The CDR3 has 15 amino acids. V lost 0 bases, J lost 6 bases, and 2 bases stayed unmatched. In nucleotides, the CDR3 is TGTGCCAGCAGCTTGGGTGGGACAGGTAATTCACCCCTCCACTTT. This sequence encodes CASSLGGTGNSPLHF.

The chain employs TRBV10-1 and TRBJ1-5; D not certain. This CDR3 contains 17 residues. CDR1 and CDR2 (germline): WNHNN, SYGVQD (reference sequence). Trimming stripped 6 bases from V and 1 base from J, with 19 bases between. The CDR3 is CASRTSVAGGSNQPQHF. CDR3 nucleotides: TGCGCCAGCAGAACCTCGGTGGCGGGAGGAAGCAATCAGCCCCAGCATTTT.

This chain uses TRBV9 with TRBJ2-3; 8 positions match TRBD2. V was clipped by 4 bases and J by 2 bases; unmatched bases: 18. Germline loops: CDR1 SGDLS, CDR2 YYNGEE. The CDR3 is 19 amino acids. The CDR3: CASSLKELSGSMLTDTQYF. The CDR3 DNA follows: TGTGCCAGCAGCCTAAAGGAGCTCAGCGGGAGTATGCTCACAGATACGCAGTATTTT.

This clone was counted only a few times. The genes are TRBV28 and TRBJ1-5; no reliable D call. The V gene lost 2 bases and the J gene lost 6 bases, with 11 bases spanning the gap. CDR3 length equals 14 residues. The V gene's germline CDR1 is MDHEN and CDR2 SYDVKM. The CDR3 is CASSLGSLAQPQHF. The CDR3 bases are TGTGCCAGCAGTTTAGGCAGTCTCGCTCAGCCCCAGCATTTT.

This rearrangement joins TRBV18 to TRBJ2-5, with D possibly TRBD1 on 6 matching bases. Germline CDR1 reads KGHSH; CDR2 reads LQKENI. With 6 bases removed from V and 4 bases from J, the gap between germline ends came to 18 bases. The CDR3 loop spans 15 amino acids. CDR3 sequence reads: CASSPRTGSGETQYF. The CDR3 DNA reads TGTGCCAGCTCGCCGAGAACAGGGTCCGGAGAGACCCAGTACTTC. The full variable domain, with the rest looked up from reference TRBV18 and TRBJ2-5, is NAGVMQNPRHLVRRRGQEARLRCSPMKGHSHVYWYRQLPEEGLKFMVYLQKENIIDESGMPKERFSAEFPKEGPSILRIQQVVRGDSAAYFCASSPRTGSGETQYFGPGTRLLVL.

The rearrangement links TRBV25-1 to TRBJ2-7; 12 bases map to TRBD1. CDR3 length equals 16 residues. The germline V gene encodes CDR1 MGHDK and CDR2 SYGVNS. Trimming removed 4 bases from V and 6 bases from J; junction bases left unmatched: 10. Here the CDR3 DNA reads TGTGCCAGCAGTGCAAGTTATGGGACAGGGGGCCCCGAGCAGTACTTC. Its translation: CASSASYGTGGPEQYF.

The gene calls are TRBV7-2 and TRBJ1-2; D is possibly TRBD1 (5 bases). The CDR3 extends over 13 amino acids. The ends were cut back, 4 bases at V and 6 bases at J, with 12 bases in the middle. The V gene's germline CDR1 is SGHTA and CDR2 FQGNSA. CDR3 sequence: CASSSRQLHGYTF. CDR3 sequence (DNA): TGTGCCAGCAGCTCCCGACAGCTACATGGCTACACCTTC. Full variable domain (missing parts from reference TRBV7-2 and TRBJ1-2): GAGVSQSPSNKVTEKGKDVELRCDPISGHTALYWYRQSLGQGLEFLIYFQGNSAPDKSGLPSDRFSAERTGGSVSTLTIQRTQQEDSAVYLCASSSRQLHGYTFGSGTRLTVV.

J is TRBJ2-1 and V is TRBV12-3 or TRBV12-4, with D perhaps TRBD1 (5 bases). V was pared by 7 bases and J by 7 bases, with 11 bases between. The CDR3 totals 12 residues. The CDR3 protein is CASTWGLNEQFF. CDR3 nucleotides: TGTGCCAGCACATGGGGCCTAAATGAGCAGTTCTTC.

The chain links TRBV20-1 to TRBJ1-2, with D unclear. Germline loops: CDR1 DFQATT, CDR2 SNEGSKA (reference sequence). The CDR3 covers 11 residues. The germline V and J ends were trimmed by 0 bases and 4 bases, with 3 bases remaining between them. CDR3 loop: CSARDSYGYTF. Here the CDR3 DNA reads TGCAGTGCTAGAGATAGCTATGGCTACACCTTC.

This chain uses TRBV3-1 (or the pseudogene TRBV3-2) with TRBJ1-5, with D possibly TRBD1 on 5 matching bases. The V gene's germline CDR1 is LGHDT and CDR2 YNNKEL (reference sequence). The CDR3 spans 14 residues. V was trimmed by 1 base and J by 6 bases, leaving 10 bases between them. CDR3 protein: CASSQAPGAQPQHF. In DNA form, the CDR3 reads TGTGCCAGCAGCCAAGCTCCTGGGGCTCAGCCCCAGCATTTT.

Details on this clone: Different DNA sequences within this sample yield the same CDR3. The J gene is TRBJ1-1, the V gene TRBV6-1; no firm D call. CDR1 is MNHNS and CDR2 is SASEGT in the germline V gene. The CDR3 has 13 amino acids. V was shortened by 3 bases and J by 4 bases, with 9 bases between the two germline ends. The chain's CDR3 is CASSERRVTEAFF. The CDR3, as DNA: TGTGCCAGCAGTGAGCGGAGGGTCACTGAAGCTTTCTTT.

This clone was found a few times. J is TRBJ2-1 and V is TRBV6-2 or TRBV6-3, with D tentatively TRBD1 (5 bases). The CDR3 contains 14 residues. V was cut by 6 bases and J by 5 bases, with 14 bases left in between. Looked up from germline, CDR1 is MNHEY and CDR2 is SVGEGT. The DNA for the CDR3 is TGTGCCAGCAGCCTCATGGGGCAGAACAATGAGCAGTTCTTC. It is translated as CASSLMGQNNEQFF.

V is TRBV11-2 and J is TRBJ2-2; no definite D call. Trimming left V 5 bases short and J 10 bases short, with 14 bases between. The CDR3 is 13 residues long. Germline V CDR1 and CDR2: SGHAT, FQNNGV. DNA of the CDR3: TGTGCCAGCAGCCGTTTTGAGCTCGTGGAGCTGTTTTTT. This gives the protein CASSRFELVELFF.